Sequencing of this TCR beta chain was carried out in a study of CD8+ T cells in alopecia areata. Study-level points and caveats: Clonality in lesional scalp, especially alopecia totalis/universalis, exceeded that of normal scalp.

After isolation, RNA underwent reverse transcription to generate cDNA as the sequencing template. Sequencing was performed with immunoSEQ multiplex PCR; in TCRdb, only in-frame clones are kept and a portion is missing. The repertoire holds about 270,000 clones, with 45% to 70% as singletons. Remarks on this clone: Its antigen is undetermined.

The sample's treatment: oral pan-JAK inhibitor, 5-10 mg twice daily. This receptor was obtained from a human donor with alopecia areata. The sample consisted of CD4+ T cells sorted from blood, taken around week 54, from a patient treated with tofacitinib.

The CDR3 DNA follows: TGTGCCAGCAGTGAAGTGTCCAGGGGTAATTCACCCCTCCACTTT. This sequence encodes CASSEVSRGNSPLHF. This rearrangement joins TRBV6-1 to TRBJ1-6; tentatively, D is TRBD1 (6 bases). The length of the CDR3 is 15 residues. CDR1 is MNHNS and CDR2 is SASEGT in the germline V gene. Between the trimmed V and J ends, which lost 1 base and 6 bases, there was a span of 10 bases.